Below, one T cell receptor (beta chain) is given with its context. It has no known antigen specificity. No much larger clone exists at a distance of one base, and base qualities are not known. The entry originates in a study of early stage breast cancer tumors (TCRdb year 2017). Regarding the complete study: Of the 15 to 20 invasive breast tumors, approximately 11 were found to be estrogen receptor-positive, progesterone receptor-positive and HER2-negative. About 65% of the 12 ER+/PR+/HER2- tumors were invasive ductal carcinomas, while the other four were invasive lobular carcinomas. The average read coverage per sample was around 10-fold. Across all samples, about 2.9 million templates representing approximately 1,000,000 unique clonotypes were detected. Study-wide conclusions, independent of this receptor: Repertoires from blood resembled normal breast more closely than tumor, and using blood as a reference for each tissue separated tumor from normal in about 85% of the 16 patients. Analysis by tumor subtype was prevented by the small cohort size. Tumors showed roughly 2.7-fold higher T cell density and higher clonality than adjacent normal breast tissue. Chain pairing and functional markers such as CD4, CD8 and FOXP3 were not captured by bulk genomic DNA sequencing of unsorted cells. Enriched TCRB sequences shared across patients were mostly commonly generated sequences, unlikely to play an important role in the tumor microenvironment.

Trimming takes 10 bases from V and 6 bases from J, and the germline ends sit 15 bases apart. From its cysteine to its phenylalanine, the CDR3 spans 12 amino acids. CDR3 DNA only is kept here, 36 bases in frame from base 1. In the germline V gene, CDR1 corresponds to ENHRY and CDR2 to SYGVKD. Two independent genomic DNA replicates were amplified for each sample, with around 0.5 ug used for blood and about 1.5 ug for tumor or normal breast. Following the manufacturer's instructions, the ImmunoSeq Intro kit was used to carry out TCRB sequencing on genomic DNA. Multiplex PCR was run for roughly 30 cycles using proprietary primers and spike-in control sequences for absolute quantification. Single-end 150-bp reads were used to sequence an 87-bp fragment spanning the CDR3 plus the flanking V and J genes. Each lane of an Illumina MiSeq running version 3.0 chemistry carried seven multiplexed samples, with two replicates apiece. The paper's processing steps were these. Raw data were processed by the vendor's proprietary pipeline, with both replicates merged into one result per sample. To define clonotypes, the study grouped productive rearrangements that shared the V-gene family, CDR3 amino acid sequence and J-gene segment. Clonality was calculated as 1 minus the normalized Shannon entropy (Pielou evenness) of TCRB abundances. T cell density was estimated by dividing total templates by the number of input cells inferred from the DNA input amount. Recon, run with its default parameters, was used to estimate overall repertoire diversity and clonality. A clonotype counted as tumor-enriched if its abundance in tumor exceeded 0.1% and was at least 32-fold higher than its abundance in normal breast. In TCRdb, the immuneACCESS table is reduced to in-frame sequences with V and J assigned. These tables do not hold every clone; where another copy was compared, an unresolved V gene accounts for under half, and the others remain unexplained. V, J and clone size derive from that table, while D and trimming were established from the DNA sequence. The sample yields approximately 70,000 clones; approximately 84% were counted once. The ten top clones hold 4.7% of the sample.

The study profiled bulk TCR beta-chain repertoires in matched peripheral blood, tumor and adjacent normal breast tissue taken from approximately 15 patients with early-stage breast cancer. Before surgery, about 4.5-10 mL of whole blood was collected in EDTA tubes and processed within 2 hours. Peripheral blood mononuclear cells were isolated by Ficoll-Paque centrifugation in SepMate-50 tubes. PBMCs were cryopreserved in around 90% FBS with around 10% DMSO in aliquots of roughly 1.8 to 4 million cells and stored in liquid nitrogen. The Qiagen AllPrep DNA/RNA Mini kit was used to extract genomic DNA. The chain uses TRBV10-3 and TRBJ1-1; 6 matching bases give a weak D call of TRBD1. This TCR was sampled from a person aged 35-50 years with breast cancer. Input material: blood. The DNA is TGTGCCACCCGACAGGACCACGCTGAAGCTTTCTTT. Translated, this gives CATRQDHAEAFF.